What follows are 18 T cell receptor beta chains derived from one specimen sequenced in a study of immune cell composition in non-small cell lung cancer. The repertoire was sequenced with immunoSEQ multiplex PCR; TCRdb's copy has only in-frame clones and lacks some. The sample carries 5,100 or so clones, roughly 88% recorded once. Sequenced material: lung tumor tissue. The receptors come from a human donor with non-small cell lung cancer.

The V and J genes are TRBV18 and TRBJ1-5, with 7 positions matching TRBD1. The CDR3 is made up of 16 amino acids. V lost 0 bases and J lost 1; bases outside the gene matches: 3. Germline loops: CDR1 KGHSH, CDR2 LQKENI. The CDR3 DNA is TGTGCCAGCTCACCACCGGGACAGAGGAGCAATCAGCCCCAGCATTTT. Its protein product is CASSPPGQRSNQPQHF. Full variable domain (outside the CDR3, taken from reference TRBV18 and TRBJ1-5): NAGVMQNPRHLVRRRGQEARLRCSPMKGHSHVYWYRQLPEEGLKFMVYLQKENIIDESGMPKERFSAEFPKEGPSILRIQQVVRGDSAAYFCASSPPGQRSNQPQHFGDGTRLSIL.

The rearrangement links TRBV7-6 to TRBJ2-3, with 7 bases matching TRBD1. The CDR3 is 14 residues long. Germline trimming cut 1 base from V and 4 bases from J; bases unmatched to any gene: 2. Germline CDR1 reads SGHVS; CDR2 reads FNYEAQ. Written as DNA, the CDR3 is TGTGCCAGCAGCTTAGTGACAGGGCCAGATACGCAGTATTTT. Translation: CASSLVTGPDTQYF. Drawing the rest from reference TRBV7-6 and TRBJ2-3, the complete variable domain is GAGVSQSPRYKVTKRGQDVALRCDPISGHVSLYWYRQALGQGPEFLTYFNYEAQQDKSGLPNDRFSAERPEGSISTLTIQRTEQRDSAMYRCASSLVTGPDTQYFGPGTRLTVL.

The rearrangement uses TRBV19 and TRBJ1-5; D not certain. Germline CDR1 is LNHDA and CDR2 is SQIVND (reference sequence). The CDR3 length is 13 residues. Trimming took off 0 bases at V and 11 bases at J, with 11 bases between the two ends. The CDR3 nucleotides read TGTGCCAGTAGTATAGATCATCCGGGGACCCAGCATTTT. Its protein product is CASSIDHPGTQHF.

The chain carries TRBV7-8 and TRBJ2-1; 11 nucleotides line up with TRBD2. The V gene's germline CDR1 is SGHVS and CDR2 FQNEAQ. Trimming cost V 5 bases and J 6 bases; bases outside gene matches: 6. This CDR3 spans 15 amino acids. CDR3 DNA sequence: TGTGCCAGCAGCCCGGTAGCGGGAGGGATCAATGAGCAGTTCTTC. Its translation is CASSPVAGGINEQFF.

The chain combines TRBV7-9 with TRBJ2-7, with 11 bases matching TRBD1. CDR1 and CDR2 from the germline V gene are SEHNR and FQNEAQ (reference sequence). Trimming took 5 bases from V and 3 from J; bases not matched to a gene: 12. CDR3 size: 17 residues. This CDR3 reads CASSADSIGTGGYEQYF. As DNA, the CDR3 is TGTGCCAGCAGCGCAGATAGTATTGGGACAGGGGGCTACGAGCAGTACTTC.

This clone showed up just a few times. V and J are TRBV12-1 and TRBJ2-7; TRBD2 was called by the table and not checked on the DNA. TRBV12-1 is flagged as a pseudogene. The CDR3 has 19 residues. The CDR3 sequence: CASSFEEVDTSGASYEQYF. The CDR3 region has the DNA TGTGCCAGCAGCTTTGAGGAGGTCGATACTAGCGGGGCTTCCTACGAGCAGTACTTC.

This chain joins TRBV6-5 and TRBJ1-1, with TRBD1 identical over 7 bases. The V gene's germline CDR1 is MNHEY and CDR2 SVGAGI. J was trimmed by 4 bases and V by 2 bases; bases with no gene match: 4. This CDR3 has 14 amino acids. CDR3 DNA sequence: TGTGCCAGCAGTTACGGGACAGCGGGCACTGAAGCTTTCTTT. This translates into CASSYGTAGTEAFF.

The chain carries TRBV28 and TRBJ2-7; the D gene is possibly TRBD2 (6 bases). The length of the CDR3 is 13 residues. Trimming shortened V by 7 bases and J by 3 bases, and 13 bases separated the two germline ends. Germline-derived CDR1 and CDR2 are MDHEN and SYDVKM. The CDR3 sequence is CASMLGGGYEQYF. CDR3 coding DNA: TGTGCCAGCATGCTGGGGGGAGGCTACGAGCAGTACTTC. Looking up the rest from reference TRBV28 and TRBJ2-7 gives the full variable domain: DVKVTQSSRYLVKRTGEKVFLECVQDMDHENMFWYRQDPGLGLRLIYFSYDVKMKEKGDIPEGYSVSREKKERFSLILESASTNQTSMYLCASMLGGGYEQYFGPGTRLTVT.

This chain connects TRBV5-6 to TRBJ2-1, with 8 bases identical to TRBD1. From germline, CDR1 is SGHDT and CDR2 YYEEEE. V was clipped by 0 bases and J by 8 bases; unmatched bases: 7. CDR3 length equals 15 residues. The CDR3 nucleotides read TGTGCCAGCAGCTTGGGAGGCAGGGGGCGATATGAGCAGTTCTTC. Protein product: CASSLGGRGRYEQFF.

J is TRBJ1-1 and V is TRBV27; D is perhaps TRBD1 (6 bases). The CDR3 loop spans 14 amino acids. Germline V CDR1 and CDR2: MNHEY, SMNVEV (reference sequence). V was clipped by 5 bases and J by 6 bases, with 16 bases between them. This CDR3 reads CASSGRWGRPEAFF. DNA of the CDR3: TGTGCCAGCAGTGGCCGATGGGGGCGACCTGAAGCTTTCTTT.

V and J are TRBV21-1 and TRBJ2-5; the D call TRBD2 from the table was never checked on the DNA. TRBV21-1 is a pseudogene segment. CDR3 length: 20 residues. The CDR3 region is CASDKIKGENRIGVEETQYF. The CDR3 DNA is TGTGCCAGCGACAAAATCAAGGGAGAGAATCGGATCGGGGTTGAAGAGACCCAGTACTTC.

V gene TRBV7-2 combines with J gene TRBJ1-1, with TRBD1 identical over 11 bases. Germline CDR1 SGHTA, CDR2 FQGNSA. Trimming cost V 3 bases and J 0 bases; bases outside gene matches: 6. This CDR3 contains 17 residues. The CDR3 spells CASSFRTGGYMNTEAFF. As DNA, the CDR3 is TGTGCCAGCAGCTTCCGGACAGGGGGCTACATGAACACTGAAGCTTTCTTT.

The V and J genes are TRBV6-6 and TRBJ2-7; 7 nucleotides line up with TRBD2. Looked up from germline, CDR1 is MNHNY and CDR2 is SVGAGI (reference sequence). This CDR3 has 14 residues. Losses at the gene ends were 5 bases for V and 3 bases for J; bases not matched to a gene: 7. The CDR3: CASSSGTVIYEQYF. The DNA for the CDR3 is TGTGCCAGCAGTAGCGGGACGGTTATCTACGAGCAGTACTTC.

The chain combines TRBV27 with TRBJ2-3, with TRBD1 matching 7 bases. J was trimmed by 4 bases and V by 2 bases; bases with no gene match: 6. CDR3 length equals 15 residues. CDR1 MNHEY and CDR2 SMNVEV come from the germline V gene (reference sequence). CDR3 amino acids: CASSLNSRGSDTQYF. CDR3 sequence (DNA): TGTGCCAGCAGTTTAAACAGCAGGGGGTCAGATACGCAGTATTTT.

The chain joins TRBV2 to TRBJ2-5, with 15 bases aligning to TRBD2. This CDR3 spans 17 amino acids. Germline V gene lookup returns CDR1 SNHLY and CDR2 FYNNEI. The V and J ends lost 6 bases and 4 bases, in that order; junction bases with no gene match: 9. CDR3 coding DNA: TGTGCCAGCAGCAGGGGACTAGCGGGAGGTCGGGGAGAGACCCAGTACTTC. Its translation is CASSRGLAGGRGETQYF.

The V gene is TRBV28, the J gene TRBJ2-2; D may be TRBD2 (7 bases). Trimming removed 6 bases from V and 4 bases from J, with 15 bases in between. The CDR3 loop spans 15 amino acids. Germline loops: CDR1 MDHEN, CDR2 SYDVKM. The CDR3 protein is CASRGAGEGTGELFF. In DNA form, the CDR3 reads TGTGCCAGCAGGGGGGCGGGAGAAGGCACCGGGGAGCTGTTTTTT.

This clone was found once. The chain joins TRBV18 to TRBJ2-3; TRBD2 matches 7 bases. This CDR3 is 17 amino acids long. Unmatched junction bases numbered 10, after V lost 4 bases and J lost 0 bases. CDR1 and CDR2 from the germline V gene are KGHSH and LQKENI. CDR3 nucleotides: TGTGCCAGCTCACGCGACTCTCTAGCGGTTAGCACAGATACGCAGTATTTT. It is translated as CASSRDSLAVSTDTQYF.

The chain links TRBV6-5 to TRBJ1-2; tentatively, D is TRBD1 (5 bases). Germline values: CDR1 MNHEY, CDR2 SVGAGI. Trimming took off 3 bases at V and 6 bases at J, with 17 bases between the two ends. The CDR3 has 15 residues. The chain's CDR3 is CASSYKASGGNGYTF. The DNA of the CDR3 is TGTGCCAGCAGTTATAAGGCCAGCGGGGGGAATGGCTACACCTTC.